This is a list of T cell receptor beta chains from one sample in a study of memory CD4+ T cells and cytomegalovirus serostatus. Libraries were prepared by immunoSEQ multiplex PCR; TCRdb keeps only in-frame clonotypes and omits some of them. The sample has approximately 49,000 clones; over 70% are singletons. The sample was memory CD4+ T cells from blood. These receptors were taken from an adult in good health and CMV-seronegative. CDR3s include the opening cysteine and the closing phenylalanine or tryptophan. The order of the fields is V gene, J gene, CDR3 protein.

TRBV5-4	TRBJ2-3	CASSLGLAGGSSTDTQYF
TRBV18	TRBJ2-7	CASSPSGGSYEQYF
TRBV2	TRBJ1-6	CASRTVSSYNSPLHF
TRBV5-6	TRBJ1-2	CASSLGSSYGYTF
TRBV30	TRBJ1-4	CAWSSGNVDEKLFF
TRBV4-2	TRBJ1-4	CASSQGSRDRDNEKLFF
TRBV7-9	TRBJ1-2	CASSLGQGTEGYGYTF
TRBV5-1	TRBJ2-2	CASSSGQGANTGELFF
TRBV7-8	TRBJ2-7	CASSFPSGQGPEGDYEQYF
TRBV5-4	TRBJ2-5	CASSFRETQYF
TRBV19	TRBJ2-2	CATKFKQSTGELFF
TRBV6-1	TRBJ2-7	CASSEAGTSGAFRSYEQYF
TRBV5-4	TRBJ2-1	CASSPEGDRYNEQFF
TRBV5-6	TRBJ2-3	CASSPTGFFSTDTQYF
TRBV6-5	TRBJ2-7	CASSSATGLYEQYF
TRBV18	TRBJ2-3	CASSPRTGLNTDTQYF
TRBV6-6	TRBJ1-2	CASSYPHGESGYTF
TRBV21-1	TRBJ1-4	CASSKPTLTAEKLFF
TRBV15	TRBJ2-3	CATGGQGSTDTQYF
TRBV18	TRBJ1-1	CASSLGTGSHTEAFF
TRBV4-3	TRBJ2-2	CASSYRDQGVTGELFF
TRBV29-1	TRBJ1-4	CSVQEGQLFF
TRBV2	TRBJ2-5	CASTGGRAQYF
TRBV18	TRBJ1-4	CASSMDTPNEKLFF
TRBV5-4	TRBJ1-2	CASSAFPGQGDGYTF
TRBV4-3	TRBJ1-2	CASSQDRSRIGYGYTF
TRBV7-2	TRBJ2-5	CASGRGGGPQETQYF
TRBV6-1	TRBJ2-7	CASSGGTASSYEQYF
TRBV5-1	TRBJ2-5	CASSLMPSMVETQYF
TRBV12-5	TRBJ2-1	CASGLEISYNEQFF
TRBV7-9	TRBJ1-2	CASSPGGGYGYTF
TRBV5-1	TRBJ2-2	CASSSGTPGELFF
TRBV6-5	TRBJ2-3	CASCGPAGGADTQYF
TRBV12-2	TRBJ2-7	CASRVTREFEQYF
TRBV4-2	TRBJ2-3	CASSQESPPRTDTQYF
TRBV4-3	TRBJ2-7	CASSQGFGEQYF
TRBV13	TRBJ2-3	CASSLRDSYATDTQYF
TRBV5-1	TRBJ1-2	CASSLTVTGGYTF
TRBV7-2	TRBJ2-1	CASSLARGSYNEQFF
TRBV7-3	TRBJ2-1	CASSAGLAGARQFF
TRBV6-1	TRBJ2-7	CASSEVHGGNYEQYF
TRBV27	TRBJ2-7	CASSPLGGSPEQYF
TRBV9	TRBJ1-2	CASSVSGTGGAGYTF
TRBV25-1	TRBJ1-1	CASSERDTEAFF
TRBV5-1	TRBJ2-7	CASSMEGAYEQYF